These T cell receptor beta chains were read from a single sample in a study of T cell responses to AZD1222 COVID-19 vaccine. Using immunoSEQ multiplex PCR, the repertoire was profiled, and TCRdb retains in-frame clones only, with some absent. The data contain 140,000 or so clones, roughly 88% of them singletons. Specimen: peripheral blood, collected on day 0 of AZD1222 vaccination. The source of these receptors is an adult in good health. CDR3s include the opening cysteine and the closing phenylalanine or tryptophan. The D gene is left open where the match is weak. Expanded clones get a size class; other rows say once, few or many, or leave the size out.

cdr3_aa: CASSSMGGSSYEQYF
cdr3_nt: TGTGCCAGCAGTTCCATGGGGGGTAGCTCCTACGAGCAGTACTTC
clone_size: -
j_call: TRBJ2-7
d_call: -
v_call: TRBV6-5

cdr3_aa: CAWSGVASYEQFF
cdr3_nt: TGTGCCTGGAGCGGGGTGGCTAGCTATGAGCAGTTCTTC
clone_size: -
j_call: TRBJ2-1
d_call: -
v_call: TRBV30

cdr3_aa: CASAPGQGTREQYF
cdr3_nt: TGTGCCAGCGCTCCGGGACAGGGAACGCGCGAGCAGTACTTC
clone_size: -
j_call: TRBJ2-7
d_call: TRBD1
v_call: TRBV4-2

cdr3_aa: CASTLLGTGGSQPQHF
cdr3_nt: TGTGCCAGTACTCTCCTGGGGACAGGGGGAAGTCAGCCCCAGCATTTT
clone_size: once
j_call: TRBJ1-5
d_call: TRBD1
v_call: TRBV19

cdr3_aa: CASSHSFEQYF
cdr3_nt: TGTGCCAGCAGCCATAGTTTCGAGCAGTACTTC
clone_size: -
j_call: TRBJ2-7
d_call: -
v_call: TRBV6-2/TRBV6-3

cdr3_aa: CASSPNRVDGYTF
cdr3_nt: TGTGCCAGCAGCCCCAACAGGGTCGATGGCTACACCTTC
clone_size: -
j_call: TRBJ1-2
d_call: -
v_call: TRBV7-9

cdr3_aa: CASSLTFSGRASETQYF
cdr3_nt: TGTGCCAGCAGCTTGACCTTCAGCGGGAGGGCCTCGGAGACCCAGTACTTC
clone_size: -
j_call: TRBJ2-5
d_call: TRBD2
v_call: TRBV11-2

cdr3_aa: CSVQDGGLAGEQYF
cdr3_nt: TGCAGCGTTCAAGATGGGGGACTAGCGGGCGAGCAGTACTTC
clone_size: -
j_call: TRBJ2-7
d_call: TRBD2
v_call: TRBV29-1

cdr3_aa: CASIEADTRETSAMQYF
cdr3_nt: TGTGCCAGCATTGAGGCCGACACCCGGGAAACTTCTGCCATGCAGTACTTC
clone_size: -
j_call: TRBJ2-7
d_call: -
v_call: TRBV28

cdr3_aa: CASSRDPGPEAFF
cdr3_nt: TGTGCCAGCTCACGGGACCCCGGGCCTGAAGCTTTCTTT
clone_size: -
j_call: TRBJ1-1
d_call: -
v_call: TRBV18

cdr3_aa: CASKRAVPTYEQYF
cdr3_nt: TGTGCCAGCAAGCGGGCAGTTCCCACCTACGAGCAGTACTTC
clone_size: few
j_call: TRBJ2-7
d_call: -
v_call: TRBV6-5

cdr3_aa: CASRLGQGYGYTF
cdr3_nt: TGTGCCAGCAGGCTGGGACAGGGCTATGGCTACACCTTC
clone_size: -
j_call: TRBJ1-2
d_call: TRBD1
v_call: TRBV12-3/TRBV12-4

cdr3_aa: CASSQIGGHQPQHF
cdr3_nt: TGCGCCAGCAGCCAGATAGGAGGGCATCAGCCCCAGCATTTT
clone_size: once
j_call: TRBJ1-5
d_call: -
v_call: TRBV4-1

cdr3_aa: CASRGTGELFF
cdr3_nt: TGTGCCAGCAGGGGAACCGGGGAGCTGTTTTTT
clone_size: -
j_call: TRBJ2-2
d_call: -
v_call: TRBV28

cdr3_aa: CASSVLGGSAGELFF
cdr3_nt: TGTGCCAGCAGCGTATTGGGTGGGAGCGCCGGGGAGCTGTTTTTT
clone_size: -
j_call: TRBJ2-2
d_call: -
v_call: TRBV9